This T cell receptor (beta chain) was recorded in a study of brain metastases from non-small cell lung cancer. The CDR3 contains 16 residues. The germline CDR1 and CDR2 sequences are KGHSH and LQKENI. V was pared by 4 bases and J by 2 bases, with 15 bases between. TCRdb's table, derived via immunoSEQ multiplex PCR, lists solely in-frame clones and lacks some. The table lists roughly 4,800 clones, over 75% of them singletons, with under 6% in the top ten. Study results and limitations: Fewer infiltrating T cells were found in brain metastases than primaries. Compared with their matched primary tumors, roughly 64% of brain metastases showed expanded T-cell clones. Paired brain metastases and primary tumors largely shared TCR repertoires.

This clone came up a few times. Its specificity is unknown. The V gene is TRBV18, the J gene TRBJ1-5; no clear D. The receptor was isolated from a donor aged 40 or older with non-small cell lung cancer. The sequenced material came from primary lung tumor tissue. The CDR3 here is CASSRRETRGNQPQHF. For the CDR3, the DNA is TGTGCCAGCTCACGAAGAGAGACAAGGGGCAATCAGCCCCAGCATTTT.